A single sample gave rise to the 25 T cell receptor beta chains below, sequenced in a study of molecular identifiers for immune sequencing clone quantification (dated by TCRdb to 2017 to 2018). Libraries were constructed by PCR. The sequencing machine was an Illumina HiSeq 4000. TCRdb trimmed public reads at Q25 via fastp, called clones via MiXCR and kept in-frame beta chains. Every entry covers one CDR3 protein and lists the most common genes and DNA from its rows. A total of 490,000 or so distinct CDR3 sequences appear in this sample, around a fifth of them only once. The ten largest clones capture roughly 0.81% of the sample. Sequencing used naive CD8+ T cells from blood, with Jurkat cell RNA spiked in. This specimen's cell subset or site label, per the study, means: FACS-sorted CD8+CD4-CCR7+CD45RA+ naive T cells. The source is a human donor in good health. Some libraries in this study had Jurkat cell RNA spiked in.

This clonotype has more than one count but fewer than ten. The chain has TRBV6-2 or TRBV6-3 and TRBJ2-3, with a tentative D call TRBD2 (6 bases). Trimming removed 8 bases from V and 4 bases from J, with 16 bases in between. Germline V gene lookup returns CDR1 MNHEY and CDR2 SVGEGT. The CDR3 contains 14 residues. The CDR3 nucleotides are TGTGCCAGCGGTCCTACCCGACTAGCAGATACGCAGTATTTT. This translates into CASGPTRLADTQYF.

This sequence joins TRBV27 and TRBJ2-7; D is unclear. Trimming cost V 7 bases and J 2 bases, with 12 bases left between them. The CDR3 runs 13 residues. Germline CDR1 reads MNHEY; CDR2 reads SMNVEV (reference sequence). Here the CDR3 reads CASNFSATYEQYF. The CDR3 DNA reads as TGTGCCAGCAATTTCTCTGCTACCTACGAGCAGTACTTC.

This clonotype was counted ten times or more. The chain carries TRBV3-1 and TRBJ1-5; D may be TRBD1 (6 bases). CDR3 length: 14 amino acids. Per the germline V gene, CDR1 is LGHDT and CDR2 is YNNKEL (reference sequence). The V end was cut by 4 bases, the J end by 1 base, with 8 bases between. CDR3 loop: CASSPGESNQPQHF. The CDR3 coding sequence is TGTGCCAGCAGCCCAGGGGAGAGCAATCAGCCCCAGCATTTT.

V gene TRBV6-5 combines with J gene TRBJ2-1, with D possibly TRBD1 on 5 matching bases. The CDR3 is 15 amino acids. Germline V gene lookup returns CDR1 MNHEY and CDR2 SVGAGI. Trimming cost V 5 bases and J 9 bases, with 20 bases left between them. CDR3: CASSVNSQGWGEQFF. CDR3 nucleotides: TGTGCCAGCAGTGTCAACTCCCAGGGATGGGGTGAGCAGTTCTTC.

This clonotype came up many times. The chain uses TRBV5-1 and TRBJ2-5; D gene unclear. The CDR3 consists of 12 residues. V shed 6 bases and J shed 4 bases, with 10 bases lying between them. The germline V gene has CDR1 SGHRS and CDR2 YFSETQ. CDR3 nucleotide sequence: TGCGCCAGCACCCCTCCGGGAGAGACCCAGTACTTC. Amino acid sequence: CASTPPGETQYF.

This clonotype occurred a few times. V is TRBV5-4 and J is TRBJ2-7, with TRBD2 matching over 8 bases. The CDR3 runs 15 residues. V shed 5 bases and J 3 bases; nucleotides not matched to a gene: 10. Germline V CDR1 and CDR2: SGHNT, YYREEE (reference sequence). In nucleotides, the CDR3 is TGTGCCAGCAGGCCGGGGGCTAGCGGGTACTACGAGCAGTACTTC. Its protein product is CASRPGASGYYEQYF.

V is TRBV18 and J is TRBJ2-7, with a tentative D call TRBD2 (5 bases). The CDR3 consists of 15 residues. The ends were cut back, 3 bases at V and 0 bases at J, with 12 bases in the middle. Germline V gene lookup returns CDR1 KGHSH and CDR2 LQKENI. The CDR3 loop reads CASSPADWNSYEQYF. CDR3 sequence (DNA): TGTGCCAGCTCACCGGCGGACTGGAACTCCTACGAGCAGTACTTC.

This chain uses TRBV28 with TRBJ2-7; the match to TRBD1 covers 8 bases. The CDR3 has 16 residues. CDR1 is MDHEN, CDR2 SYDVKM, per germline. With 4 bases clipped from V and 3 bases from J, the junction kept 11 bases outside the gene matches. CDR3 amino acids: CASSSLGQGISYEQYF. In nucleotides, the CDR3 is TGTGCCAGCAGTTCTCTCGGACAGGGCATCAGCTACGAGCAGTACTTC.

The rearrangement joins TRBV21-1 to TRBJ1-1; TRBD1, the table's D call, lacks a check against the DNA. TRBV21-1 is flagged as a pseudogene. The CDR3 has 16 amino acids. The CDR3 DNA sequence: TGTGCCAGCAGCCCCATGGGACGGGGCGTAGATACTGAAGCTTTCTTT. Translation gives CASSPMGRGVDTEAFF.

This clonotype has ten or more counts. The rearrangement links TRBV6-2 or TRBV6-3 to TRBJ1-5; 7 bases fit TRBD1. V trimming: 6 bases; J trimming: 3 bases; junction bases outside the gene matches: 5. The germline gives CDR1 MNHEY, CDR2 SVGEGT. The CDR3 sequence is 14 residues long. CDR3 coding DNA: TGTGCCAGCAGCCGGGGACAGAACAATCAGCCCCAGCATTTT. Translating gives CASSRGQNNQPQHF.

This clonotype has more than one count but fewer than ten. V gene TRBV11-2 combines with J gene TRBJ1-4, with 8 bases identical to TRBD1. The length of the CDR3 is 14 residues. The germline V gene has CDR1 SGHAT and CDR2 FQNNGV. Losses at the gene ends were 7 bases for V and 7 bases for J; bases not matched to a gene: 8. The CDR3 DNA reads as TGTGCCAGCACCACGGACAGGGAGACTGAAAAACTGTTTTTT. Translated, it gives CASTTDRETEKLFF.

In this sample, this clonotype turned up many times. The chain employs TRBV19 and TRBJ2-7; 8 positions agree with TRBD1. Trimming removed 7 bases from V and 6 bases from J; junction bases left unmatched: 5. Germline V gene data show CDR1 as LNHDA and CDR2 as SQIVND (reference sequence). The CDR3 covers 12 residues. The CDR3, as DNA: TGTGCCAGTAAAGGGACAGGCAGCGAGCAGTACTTC. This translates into CASKGTGSEQYF. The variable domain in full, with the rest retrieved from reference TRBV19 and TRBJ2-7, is DGGITQSPKYLFRKEGQNVTLSCEQNLNHDAMYWYRQDPGQGLRLIYYSQIVNDFQKGDIAEGYSVSREKKESFPLTVTSAQKNPTAFYLCASKGTGSEQYFGPGTRLTVT.

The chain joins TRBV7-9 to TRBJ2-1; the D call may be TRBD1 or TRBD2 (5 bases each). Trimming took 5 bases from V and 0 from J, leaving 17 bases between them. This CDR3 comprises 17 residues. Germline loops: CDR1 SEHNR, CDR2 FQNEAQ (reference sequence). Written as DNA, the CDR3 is TGTGCCAGCAGCACCTCGGGACGGATGACCTCCTACAATGAGCAGTTCTTC. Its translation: CASSTSGRMTSYNEQFF.

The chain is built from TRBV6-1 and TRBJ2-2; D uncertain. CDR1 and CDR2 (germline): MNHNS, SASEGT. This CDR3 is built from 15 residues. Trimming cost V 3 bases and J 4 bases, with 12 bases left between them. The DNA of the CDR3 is TGTGCCAGCAGTGAGTTTGGCTGGGGCACCGGGGAGCTGTTTTTT. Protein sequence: CASSEFGWGTGELFF.

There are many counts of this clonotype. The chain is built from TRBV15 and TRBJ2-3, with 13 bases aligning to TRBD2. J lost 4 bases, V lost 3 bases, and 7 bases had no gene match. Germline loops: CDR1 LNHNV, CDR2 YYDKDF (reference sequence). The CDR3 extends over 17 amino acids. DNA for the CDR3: TGTGCCACCAGCAGCCAATGGACTAGCGGGAGTCCAGATACGCAGTATTTT. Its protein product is CATSSQWTSGSPDTQYF.

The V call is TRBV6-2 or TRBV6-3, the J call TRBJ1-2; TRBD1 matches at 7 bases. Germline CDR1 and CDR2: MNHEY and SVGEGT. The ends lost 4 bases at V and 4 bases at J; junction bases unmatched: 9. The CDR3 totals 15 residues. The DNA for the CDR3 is TGTGCCAGCAGTTCAACGTACGGGACAGCCTATGGCTACACCTTC. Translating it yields CASSSTYGTAYGYTF.

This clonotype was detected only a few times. CDR3 region: CASSESGSFSGNTIYF. The CDR3 region has the DNA TGCGCCAGCAGTGAGTCCGGCAGCTTCTCTGGAAACACCATATATTTT. The chain uses TRBV10-2 and TRBJ1-3; D not resolved. CDR1 WSHSY and CDR2 SAAADI come from the germline V gene. V lost 0 bases and J lost 0, with 9 bases in between. The CDR3 runs 16 residues.

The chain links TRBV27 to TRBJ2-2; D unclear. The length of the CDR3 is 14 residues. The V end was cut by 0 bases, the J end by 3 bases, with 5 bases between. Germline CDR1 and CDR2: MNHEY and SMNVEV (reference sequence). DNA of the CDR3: TGTGCCAGCAGTTTATCCGCGGACACCGGGGAGCTGTTTTTT. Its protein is CASSLSADTGELFF.

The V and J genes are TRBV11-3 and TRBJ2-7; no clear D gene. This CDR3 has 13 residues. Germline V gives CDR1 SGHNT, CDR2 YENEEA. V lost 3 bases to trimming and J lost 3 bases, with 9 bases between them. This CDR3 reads CASSFGWGYEQYF. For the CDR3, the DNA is TGTGCCAGCAGCTTTGGGTGGGGCTACGAGCAGTACTTC.

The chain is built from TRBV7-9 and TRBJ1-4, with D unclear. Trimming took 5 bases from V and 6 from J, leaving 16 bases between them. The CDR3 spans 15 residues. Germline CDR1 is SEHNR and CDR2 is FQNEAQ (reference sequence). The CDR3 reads CASSDLSPLYEKLFF. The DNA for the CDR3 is TGTGCCAGCAGCGACCTTTCACCCCTTTATGAAAAACTGTTTTTT.

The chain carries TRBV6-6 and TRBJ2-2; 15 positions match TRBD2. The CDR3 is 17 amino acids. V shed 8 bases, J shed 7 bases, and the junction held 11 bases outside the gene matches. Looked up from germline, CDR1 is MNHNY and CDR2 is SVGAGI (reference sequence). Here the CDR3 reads CASAPGLAGGFFGELFF. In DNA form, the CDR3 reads TGTGCCAGCGCACCTGGACTAGCGGGGGGGTTCTTCGGGGAGCTGTTTTTT.

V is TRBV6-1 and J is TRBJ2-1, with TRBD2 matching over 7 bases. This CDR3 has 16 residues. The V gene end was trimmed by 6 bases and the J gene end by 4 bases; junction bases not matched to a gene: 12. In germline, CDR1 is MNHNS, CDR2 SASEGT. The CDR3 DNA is TGTGCCAGCAGGGGGAGGGCGGGACCAAAATACAATGAGCAGTTCTTC. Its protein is CASRGRAGPKYNEQFF.

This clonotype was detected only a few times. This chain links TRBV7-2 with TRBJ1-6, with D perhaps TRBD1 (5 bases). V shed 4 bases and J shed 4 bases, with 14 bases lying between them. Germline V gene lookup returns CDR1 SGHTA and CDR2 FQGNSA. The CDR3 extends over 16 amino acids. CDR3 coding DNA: TGTGCCAGCAGCTCCCCAGGGATTTCGTATAATTCACCCCTCCACTTT. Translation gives CASSSPGISYNSPLHF.

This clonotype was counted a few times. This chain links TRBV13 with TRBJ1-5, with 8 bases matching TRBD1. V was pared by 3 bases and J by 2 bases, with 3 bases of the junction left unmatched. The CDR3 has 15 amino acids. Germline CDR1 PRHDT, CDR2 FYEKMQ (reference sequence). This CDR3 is CASSFQGAGNQPQHF. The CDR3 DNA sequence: TGTGCCAGCAGCTTCCAGGGGGCGGGCAATCAGCCCCAGCATTTT.

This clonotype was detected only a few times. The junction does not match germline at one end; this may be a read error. The CDR3 here is CASSLSTGAPGELVF. DNA for the CDR3: TGTGCCAGCAGCTTATCGACAGGGGCCCCCGGGGAGCTGGTTTTT. The chain joins TRBV5-4 to TRBJ2-2; 8 bases align to TRBD1. The CDR3 sequence is 15 residues long. Germline lookup yields CDR1 SGHNT and CDR2 YYREEE (reference sequence).